These 20 T cell receptor beta chains came from one sample sequenced in a study of early T cells in non-severe SARS-CoV-2 infection. One entry per CDR3 protein results from TCRdb running MiXCR on the 5' RACE reads. The table lists some 55,000 distinct CDR3 sequences, about 12% of them singletons, with 2.9% in the top ten. The specimen was whole blood. The receptors come from an adult who was a healthcare worker with PCR-confirmed SARS-CoV-2 infection or an uninfected control (not recorded which).

This clonotype appeared many times. The chain carries TRBV7-3 and TRBJ2-3; D might be TRBD2 (5 bases). Trimming removed 8 bases at V and 2 bases at J, with 14 bases between. From germline, CDR1 is SGHTA and CDR2 FQGTGA. The CDR3 sequence is 14 residues long. Here the CDR3 reads CASSRGGFTDTQYF. The CDR3, as DNA: TGTGCCAGCTCCCGGGGTGGATTCACAGATACGCAGTATTTT. Drawing the rest from reference TRBV7-3 and TRBJ2-3, the complete variable domain is GAGVSQTPSNKVTEKGKYVELRCDPISGHTALYWYRQSLGQGPEFLIYFQGTGAADDSGLPNDRFFAVRPEGSVSTLKIQRTERGDSAVYLCASSRGGFTDTQYFGPGTRLTVL.

In this sample, this clonotype turned up many times. A junction end diverges from the germline sequence, so it may reflect a read error. The chain carries TRBV7-7 and TRBJ1-6; no clear D. This CDR3 is 13 amino acids long. The V gene's germline CDR1 is SSHAT and CDR2 FNYEAQ (reference sequence). The CDR3 sequence is CASSLVGPSPLHF. The CDR3 nucleotides read TGTGCTAGCAGCTTAGTAGGGCCATCACCCCTCCACTTT.

This clonotype was seen repeatedly, ten times or more. This chain links TRBV20-1 with TRBJ2-3; tentatively, D is TRBD1 (5 bases). CDR3 length equals 14 residues. Trimming shortened V by 6 bases and J by 1 base, and 14 bases separated the two germline ends. CDR1 is DFQATT, CDR2 SNEGSKA, per germline (reference sequence). In DNA form, the CDR3 reads TGCAGTGCCCCGGCGACAGTAGGCACAGATACGCAGTATTTT. Its protein product is CSAPATVGTDTQYF.

Ten or more counts support this clonotype. The chain combines TRBV7-8 with TRBJ2-1; D ambiguous. Germline V gene sequence: CDR1 SGHVS, CDR2 FQNEAQ. The CDR3 loop spans 16 amino acids. V lost 1 base and J 1 base, leaving 11 bases between the germline ends. The CDR3 nucleotides are TGTGCCAGCAGCTTAGAAGGGCTACGATCCTACAATGAGCAGTTCTTC. This sequence encodes CASSLEGLRSYNEQFF.

This sequence joins TRBV11-2 and TRBJ1-1, with 7 bases lining up with TRBD1. Germline V lookup: CDR1 SGHAT, CDR2 FQNNGV. With V trimmed by 4 bases and J by 7 bases, 6 bases remained unmatched. The CDR3 consists of 13 residues. The CDR3, as DNA: TGTGCCAGCAGCTCGGGACAGATCCTTGAAGCTTTCTTT. It encodes CASSSGQILEAFF.

This clonotype was observed at least ten times. The CDR3 coding sequence is TGCAGTGCTAGAGATATTCGCCTAGGAACAGATACGCAGTATTTT. Amino acids: CSARDIRLGTDTQYF. This chain connects TRBV20-1 to TRBJ2-3, with D hard to call. The ends were cut back, 0 bases at V and 3 bases at J, with 13 bases in the middle. This CDR3 has 15 residues. From germline, CDR1 is DFQATT and CDR2 SNEGSKA (reference sequence).

This clonotype has just a few counts. The V and J genes are TRBV7-9 and TRBJ1-4; TRBD1 is a possible D gene (5 bases). V dropped 5 bases and J dropped 2 bases, with 12 bases sitting between them. CDR1 is SEHNR and CDR2 is FQNEAQ in the germline V gene (reference sequence). The CDR3 contains 15 residues. CDR3 loop: CASSRGGATNEKLFF. CDR3 in DNA: TGTGCCAGCAGCCGCGGAGGGGCGACTAATGAAAAACTGTTTTTT.

This clonotype was seen ten or more times. The V gene is TRBV13, the J gene TRBJ2-2; 7 bases match TRBD1. CDR1 PRHDT and CDR2 FYEKMQ come from the germline V gene (reference sequence). The CDR3 has 19 amino acids. V shed 5 bases and J 0 bases; nucleotides not matched to a gene: 15. CDR3 coding DNA: TGTGCCAGCAGCCCGGGCCCCCTTCCCGGGACAGCGAACACCGGGGAGCTGTTTTTT. It is translated as CASSPGPLPGTANTGELFF.

This clonotype appeared a few times. This chain links TRBV5-4 with TRBJ1-2; no reliable D call. V lost 5 bases and J 0 bases, leaving 14 bases between the germline ends. The germline V gene encodes CDR1 SGHNT and CDR2 YYREEE (reference sequence). The CDR3 sequence is 15 residues long. CDR3 nucleotides: TGTGCCAGCAGTCTCCGAGGACCAACTAACTATGGCTACACCTTC. It translates to CASSLRGPTNYGYTF. Variable domain in full (rest from reference TRBV5-4 and TRBJ1-2): ETGVTQSPTHLIKTRGQQVTLRCSSQSGHNTVSWYQQALGQGPQFIFQYYREEENGRGNFPPRFSGLQFPNYSSELNVNALELDDSALYLCASSLRGPTNYGYTFGSGTRLTVV.

There are many counts of this clonotype. The chain links TRBV27 to TRBJ2-1; 11 bases match TRBD2. The CDR3 has 18 residues. J was trimmed by 0 bases and V by 1 base; bases with no gene match: 5. Per the germline V gene, CDR1 is MNHEY and CDR2 is SMNVEV (reference sequence). CDR3 DNA sequence: TGTGCCAGCAGTTTATATGGACTAGCGGGTGACTCCTACAATGAGCAGTTCTTC. The encoded protein is CASSLYGLAGDSYNEQFF.

This clonotype was detected a few times. The J gene is TRBJ2-5, the V gene TRBV28; D might be TRBD1 (5 bases). This CDR3 is 13 amino acids long. Germline V gene lookup returns CDR1 MDHEN and CDR2 SYDVKM. V was clipped by 7 bases and J by 6 bases, with 15 bases between them. As DNA, the CDR3 is TGTGCCAGCAACCTGATAGGGGTGAAGACCCAGTACTTC. It yields the protein CASNLIGVKTQYF. Full variable domain (remainder filled in from reference TRBV28 and TRBJ2-5): DVKVTQSSRYLVKRTGEKVFLECVQDMDHENMFWYRQDPGLGLRLIYFSYDVKMKEKGDIPEGYSVSREKKERFSLILESASTNQTSMYLCASNLIGVKTQYFGPGTRLLVL.

This clonotype was counted many times. This rearrangement joins TRBV15 to TRBJ2-2; D unresolved. The V and J ends lost 5 bases and 0 bases respectively, with 13 bases between them. The CDR3 totals 16 residues. Per germline, CDR1 LNHNV and CDR2 YYDKDF (reference sequence). CDR3 loop: CATSEDGSPNTGELFF. In nucleotides, the CDR3 is TGTGCCACCAGCGAGGACGGCAGCCCGAACACCGGGGAGCTGTTTTTT. The variable domain in full, completed from reference TRBV15 and TRBJ2-2, reads DAMVIQNPRYQVTQFGKPVTLSCSQTLNHNVMYWYQQKSSQAPKLLFHYYDKDFNNEADTPDNFQSRRPNTSFCFLDIRSPGLGDTAMYLCATSEDGSPNTGELFFGEGSRLTVL.

In this sample, this clonotype turned up many times. This chain joins TRBV3-1 and TRBJ2-7; 7 nucleotides match TRBD1. The length of the CDR3 is 15 residues. Germline CDR1 is LGHDT and CDR2 is YNNKEL (reference sequence). The ends lost 8 bases at V and 1 base at J; junction bases unmatched: 11. CDR3 bases: TGTGCCAGCTCCCGGACAGGCAACCCATCCTACGAGCAGTACTTC. Protein product: CASSRTGNPSYEQYF.

The chain carries TRBV29-1 and TRBJ1-2; D perhaps matches TRBD1 (5 bases). Germline V CDR1 and CDR2: SQVTM, ANQGSEA. V lost 8 bases, J lost 5 bases, and 12 bases lay in between. The CDR3 totals 11 residues. This chain's CDR3 is CSLDREYGYTF. CDR3 coding DNA: TGCAGCCTCGACAGAGAGTATGGCTACACCTTC.

This clonotype turned up a few times. This chain uses TRBV20-1 with TRBJ2-7; unclear D gene. Trimming removed 1 base at V and 3 bases at J, with 16 bases between. The CDR3 covers 15 residues. The V gene's germline CDR1 is DFQATT and CDR2 SNEGSKA (reference sequence). The CDR3 DNA is TGCAGTGCTAGAGGGGAACTCGCGGAGTTCTACGAGCAGTACTTC. Translated, it gives CSARGELAEFYEQYF.

The rearrangement links TRBV24-1 to TRBJ2-1, with D unresolved. The CDR3 spans 14 residues. Trimming removed 1 base at V and 8 bases at J, with 11 bases between. Germline values: CDR1 KGHDR, CDR2 SFDVKD. The CDR3 is CATSDFWLGDEQFF. CDR3 coding DNA: TGTGCCACCAGTGATTTCTGGCTGGGCGATGAGCAGTTCTTC.

The sample holds many counts of this clonotype. The chain carries TRBV9 and TRBJ2-3; 13 positions match TRBD2. The CDR3 is 16 amino acids. The V segment lost 4 bases and the J segment 3 bases; nucleotides outside the gene matches: 5. Germline CDR1 reads SGDLS; CDR2 reads YYNGEE. CDR3 amino acids: CASSLPTSGGTDTQYF. DNA for the CDR3: TGTGCCAGCAGCTTGCCGACTAGCGGGGGGACAGATACGCAGTATTTT. Based on the CDR3 plus reference TRBV9 and TRBJ2-3, the full variable domain is DSGVTQTPKHLITATGQRVTLRCSPRSGDLSVYWYQQSLDQGLQFLIQYYNGEERAKGNILERFSAQQFPDLHSELNLSSLELGDSALYFCASSLPTSGGTDTQYFGPGTRLTVL.

This clonotype was seen ten or more times. The DNA of the CDR3 is TGTGCCAGCAGCCAAGGATTGGAGCTGTTTTTT. Translated, it gives CASSQGLELFF. The chain combines TRBV3-1 with TRBJ2-2; D is undetermined. The CDR3 totals 11 residues. The germline V gene has CDR1 LGHDT and CDR2 YNNKEL (reference sequence). Trimming took off 1 base at V and 10 bases at J, with 4 bases between the two ends.

The V gene is TRBV2, the J gene TRBJ1-4, with 7 bases matching TRBD1. The V segment lost 4 bases and the J segment 8 bases; nucleotides outside the gene matches: 4. The CDR3 runs to 13 residues. The germline CDR1 and CDR2 sequences are SNHLY and FYNNEI. CDR3 sequence: CASSGRGREKLFF. The CDR3 coding sequence is TGTGCCAGCAGTGGCAGGGGGAGAGAAAAACTGTTTTTT. Full variable domain (rest looked up from reference TRBV2 and TRBJ1-4): EPEVTQTPSHQVTQMGQEVILRCVPISNHLYFYWYRQILGQKVEFLVSFYNNEISEKSEIFDDQFSVERPDGSNFTLKIRSTKLEDSAMYFCASSGRGREKLFFGSGTQLSVL.

This clonotype was counted many times. The chain combines TRBV18 with TRBJ1-4, with D perhaps TRBD1 (5 bases). Trimming cost V 6 bases and J 7 bases, with 9 bases left between them. CDR1 is KGHSH and CDR2 is LQKENI in the germline V gene. The CDR3 is 12 residues long. CDR3 in DNA: TGTGCCAGCTCGGCAGGGATTGAAAAACTGTTTTTT. This codes for CASSAGIEKLFF.